This T cell receptor beta chain emerged from a study of blood T cell repertoires in COVID-19. Study information: Both acute and convalescent COVID-19 samples were obtained from the United States, Italy and Spain. In each case, the material was cDNA or gDNA derived from T cells, B-cell-depleted T cells, or PBMCs.

The germline gives CDR1 MDHEN, CDR2 SYDVKM. V shed 2 bases, J shed 9 bases, and the junction held 7 bases outside the gene matches. This CDR3 comprises 15 residues. In the authors' workflow: Amplification of reference gene primers was used by the study to estimate nucleated cell counts. Using immunoSEQ multiplex PCR, the repertoire was profiled, and TCRdb retains in-frame clones only, with some absent. Clonal size and the V and J genes are those of that table, whereas D and trimming came from the DNA. This table has tens of thousands of clones, roughly nine tenths appearing once. The chain joins TRBV28 to TRBJ1-6, with TRBD1 matching over 7 bases. The sequenced sample was peripheral blood. The sequence was obtained from a man in his 60s with active COVID-19. CDR3 protein: CASSLRTGRFSPLHF. In nucleotides, the CDR3 is TGTGCCAGCAGTTTAAGGACAGGACGCTTTTCACCCCTCCACTTT.